Listed here are 4 T cell receptor beta chains from one sample, sequenced in a study of cytomegalovirus exposure and HLA in healthy donors. Vbeta (60) and Jbeta (13) primers were used in the PCR. The protocol was immunoSEQ multiplex PCR, while the TCRdb copy is restricted to in-frame clones and leaves out a portion. This table has some 150,000 clones, more than 70% appearing once. The source material was PBMCs. These receptors originate from a man aged 35-49 years in good health and CMV-seronegative.

This clone has a single count. V gene TRBV7-6 combines with J gene TRBJ2-7, with a possible D match to TRBD2 (5 bases). CDR1 and CDR2 (germline): SGHVS, FNYEAQ. The V end lost 1 base, the J end lost 7 bases, and 11 bases lay between the germline ends. The CDR3 has 13 residues. In DNA, the CDR3 is TGTGCCAGCAGCTTAGATCCAACGGGGGAGCAGTACTTC. It encodes CASSLDPTGEQYF.

The J gene is TRBJ1-4, the V gene TRBV5-1, with no clear D. The CDR3 extends over 15 amino acids. V lost 3 bases and J lost 0, with 9 bases in between. Germline V gene lookup returns CDR1 SGHRS and CDR2 YFSETQ. The CDR3 loop is CASSSGASTNEKLFF. The CDR3 DNA is TGCGCCAGCAGCTCGGGTGCCTCAACTAATGAAAAACTGTTTTTT.

This chain links TRBV6-1 with TRBJ2-3; 11 bases align to TRBD2. V lost 2 bases and J lost 0; bases outside the gene matches: 13. This CDR3 has 20 amino acids. CDR1 and CDR2 (germline): MNHNS, SASEGT. The DNA for the CDR3 is TGTGCCAGCAGTGAACCCGACCTTAGCGGGGGGGATTTCAGCACAGATACGCAGTATTTT. Its translation: CASSEPDLSGGDFSTDTQYF.

The chain has TRBV6-1 and TRBJ2-6; no clear D gene. Germline CDR1 reads MNHNS; CDR2 reads SASEGT. The CDR3 runs to 13 residues. V was cut by 6 bases and J by 0 bases, with 3 bases left in between. CDR3 amino acids: CASSLSGANVLTF. DNA of the CDR3: TGTGCCAGCAGCCTCTCTGGGGCCAACGTCCTGACTTTC.